This TCR beta chain was documented in a study of blood T cell repertoires in COVID-19. Overall study: The United States, Italy and Spain supplied acute and convalescent COVID-19 samples.

Germline lookup yields CDR1 LGHNA and CDR2 YNFKEQ. V was clipped by 2 bases and J by 2 bases, with 10 bases between them. This CDR3 comprises 14 residues. This clone was picked up one time. In the study's own analysis: Reference gene primer amplification in the assay estimated nucleated cell counts. Some clones are missing from TCRdb's copy, which holds only in-frame ones; the method was immunoSEQ multiplex PCR. That table furnishes V, J and clone size, whereas the DNA furnished D and trimming. The data show approximately 200,000 clones, nearly 85% seen once. The rearrangement uses TRBV4-2 and TRBJ2-7, with D perhaps matching TRBD1 (6 bases). The sequence came from a woman in her 30s with acute or convalescent COVID-19. The sequenced material came from peripheral blood. As DNA, the CDR3 is TGTGCCAGCAGCCAAACAGGGAAAACCTACGAGCAGTACTTC. This codes for CASSQTGKTYEQYF.